Listed here are 27 T cell receptor beta chains from one sample, sequenced in a study of preoperative IRX-2 immunotherapy in early breast cancer. The treatment is: preoperative locoregional IRX-2 cytokine immunotherapy. The assay was immunoSEQ multiplex PCR, and TCRdb's table has in-frame clones only and misses some. Of about 420 clones in the sample, around 74% were seen once. This material consisted of tumor tissue, taken after IRX-2 immunotherapy. These receptors all come from a human donor with breast cancer.

DNA of the CDR3: TGCGCCAGCAGCCAATTAACAGGGGGCGCATCAGATACGCAGTATTTT. Protein product: CASSQLTGGASDTQYF. The chain is built from TRBV5-1 and TRBJ2-3; TRBD1 matches 9 bases. The CDR3 is made up of 16 amino acids. Germline lookup yields CDR1 SGHRS and CDR2 YFSETQ. The J segment lost 4 bases and the V segment lost 4 bases, leaving 10 bases of the junction unmatched.

The chain recombines TRBV6-8 with TRBJ1-2; D gene ambiguous. V dropped 10 bases and J dropped 2 bases, with 17 bases sitting between them. Looked up from germline, CDR1 is MNHGY and CDR2 is SAAAGT. The CDR3 spans 14 residues. The CDR3 nucleotides are TGTGCCATCGGGAATATGGAGTTCAACTATGGCTACACCTTC. It encodes CAIGNMEFNYGYTF.

This clone was observed a few times. J is TRBJ2-7 and V is TRBV11-3, with 7 bases fitting TRBD1. The CDR3 runs 16 residues. V shed 2 bases and J 0 bases; nucleotides not matched to a gene: 7. The germline gives CDR1 SGHNT, CDR2 YENEEA. Written as DNA, the CDR3 is TGTGCCAGCAGCTTAAACCCCAGGGGGAGCTCCTACGAGCAGTACTTC. It translates to CASSLNPRGSSYEQYF.

This clone has just one count. The V and J genes are TRBV7-1 and TRBJ1-1, with TRBD1 as a possible D gene (6 bases). TRBV7-1 qualifies as an ORF whose function is uncertain. V dropped 5 bases and J dropped 5 bases, with 12 bases sitting between them. There are 13 residues in the CDR3. CDR3 residues: CASSTGKGTEAFF. Written as DNA, the CDR3 is TGTGCCAGCAGCACAGGGAAGGGGACTGAAGCTTTCTTT.

The count of this clone is one. The chain uses TRBV23-1 and TRBJ1-2; D is unclear. TRBV23-1 carries the ORF label, with uncertain function. The CDR3 extends over 18 amino acids. V lost 4 bases to trimming and J lost 0 bases, with 21 bases between them. The CDR3 DNA sequence: TGCGCCAGCAGTCGAGCGGGGTTTAGGGAACGTTCTAACTATGGCTACACCTTC. It translates to CASSRAGFRERSNYGYTF.

CDR3 in DNA: TGTGCCAGCAGCATATTAAAACAGGCCATGAACACTGAAGCTTTCTTT. Translated, it gives CASSILKQAMNTEAFF. This chain joins TRBV11-3 and TRBJ1-1; perhaps TRBD1 as D (5 bases). This CDR3 region has 16 residues. V gave up 5 bases and J gave up 0 bases, with 16 bases separating them. Per the germline V gene, CDR1 is SGHNT and CDR2 is YENEEA.

The V and J genes are TRBV6-8 and TRBJ1-3, with 7 bases matching TRBD1. CDR3 length: 13 residues. The trim removed 10 bases at V and 8 bases at J, leaving 11 bases unmatched. CDR1 and CDR2 from the germline V gene are MNHGY and SAAAGT. CDR3 amino acids: CATRDRAADTIYF. CDR3 coding DNA: TGTGCCACCAGAGACAGGGCCGCGGACACCATATATTTT.

This rearrangement joins TRBV6-8 to TRBJ2-5; D gene uncertain. Germline lookup yields CDR1 MNHGY and CDR2 SAAAGT. The length of the CDR3 is 14 residues. Between the trimmed V and J ends, which lost 6 bases and 5 bases, there was a span of 16 bases. CDR3 sequence (DNA): TGTGCCAGCAGCTCTCACTTGGTGGTTGAGACCCAGTACTTC. This sequence encodes CASSSHLVVETQYF.

The V call is TRBV7-5, the J call TRBJ1-2. TRBV7-5 is described as a pseudogene. The CDR3 is made up of 15 amino acids. The CDR3 DNA reads as TGTGCCAGCTTCCTGGGGGGAGTTTCAAACTATGGCTACACCTTC. This sequence encodes CASFLGGVSNYGYTF.

This chain connects TRBV23-1 to TRBJ2-3, with TRBD2 matching 7 bases. TRBV23-1 is recorded as an ORF, its role being uncertain. This CDR3 has 14 residues. The V gene end was trimmed by 5 bases and the J gene end by 2 bases; junction bases not matched to a gene: 4. The CDR3 nucleotides are TGCGCCAGCAGTATGGGAGGGGACACAGATACGCAGTATTTT. Residues: CASSMGGDTDTQYF.

The sample holds a few counts of this clone. V usage is TRBV6-8 and J usage is TRBJ1-5; the D is unclear. The CDR3 has 14 residues. The V end lost 3 bases, the J end lost 4 bases, and 10 bases lay between the germline ends. Germline loops: CDR1 MNHGY, CDR2 SAAAGT. CDR3 nucleotides: TGTGCCAGCAGTTATTGGGCCAGTAATCAGCCCCAGCATTTT. This encodes CASSYWASNQPQHF.

The chain uses TRBV6-8 and TRBJ1-6; no clear D. Trimming cost V 5 bases and J 5 bases, with 10 bases left between them. CDR3 size: 14 residues. Germline CDR1 and CDR2: MNHGY and SAAAGT. CDR3 nucleotide sequence: TGTGCCAGCAGTAATCCGGAAAATAATTCACCCCTCCACTTT. It yields the protein CASSNPENNSPLHF.

By its share, this clone is hyperexpanded. The chain recombines TRBV15 with TRBJ1-1, with D unresolved. Trimming removed 3 bases from V and 1 base from J, with 12 bases in between. The germline CDR1 and CDR2 sequences are LNHNV and YYDKDF (reference sequence). The CDR3 has 15 residues. CDR3 DNA sequence: TGTGCCACCAGCAGTGAGAACATTGGGAACACTGAAGCTTTCTTT. This codes for CATSSENIGNTEAFF.

V usage is TRBV11-3 and J usage is TRBJ1-6; no clear D. Germline V CDR1 and CDR2: SGHNT, YENEEA. V was cut by 5 bases and J by 4 bases, with 18 bases left in between. The CDR3 consists of 17 residues. CDR3 DNA: TGTGCCAGCAGCACACTGCCCAGCAAAGGATATAATTCACCCCTCCACTTT. This codes for CASSTLPSKGYNSPLHF.

This clone was detected once. V gene TRBV28 combines with J gene TRBJ1-2; D is undetermined. Trimming took off 3 bases at V and 0 bases at J, with 11 bases between the two ends. The germline CDR1 and CDR2 sequences are MDHEN and SYDVKM. There are 15 residues in the CDR3. The CDR3 loop reads CASSLAQQANYGYTF. The CDR3 DNA sequence: TGTGCCAGCAGTTTGGCACAGCAAGCTAACTATGGCTACACCTTC.

In this sample, this clone turned up a few times. V gene TRBV11-3 combines with J gene TRBJ1-1, with D maybe TRBD1 (6 bases). CDR1 is SGHNT and CDR2 is YENEEA in the germline V gene. The CDR3 has 17 amino acids. V was cut by 3 bases and J by 3 bases, with 20 bases left in between. DNA for the CDR3: TGTGCCAGCAGCTTGGGAGGACAGCTCGGCTGGGACACTGAAGCTTTCTTT. Its protein is CASSLGGQLGWDTEAFF.

The V and J genes are TRBV30 and TRBJ2-1, with D possibly TRBD2 on 6 matching bases. CDR3 length: 13 residues. The germline V gene has CDR1 GTSNPN and CDR2 SVGIG (reference sequence). The V end lost 2 bases, the J end lost 3 bases, and 8 bases lay between the germline ends. As DNA, the CDR3 is TGTGCCTGGAGTAGACTAGGCTACAATGAGCAGTTCTTC. Its protein is CAWSRLGYNEQFF.

This rearrangement joins TRBV6-8 to TRBJ2-2, with TRBD2 identical over 9 bases. The CDR3 sequence is 15 residues long. Per the germline V gene, CDR1 is MNHGY and CDR2 is SAAAGT. Unmatched junction bases numbered 4, after V lost 4 bases and J lost 4 bases. For the CDR3, the DNA is TGTGCCAGCAGTTCCATAGCGGGGGTCACCGGGGAGCTGTTTTTT. Amino acids: CASSSIAGVTGELFF.

The genes are TRBV18 and TRBJ2-7, with D hard to call. CDR1 and CDR2 (germline): KGHSH, LQKENI. The length of the CDR3 is 13 residues. V was trimmed by 1 base and J by 5 bases, leaving 9 bases between them. In DNA form, the CDR3 reads TGTGCCAGCTCACCACTATCAGGAGACGAGCAGTACTTC. It codes for CASSPLSGDEQYF.

This rearrangement joins TRBV29-1 to TRBJ1-1; no firm D call. V was shortened by 6 bases and J by 0 bases, with 8 bases between the two germline ends. This CDR3 region has 12 residues. Per the germline V gene, CDR1 is SQVTM and CDR2 is ANQGSEA. The CDR3 DNA sequence: TGCAGCGTCAAAGACTTGAACACTGAAGCTTTCTTT. It encodes CSVKDLNTEAFF.

The chain links TRBV6-8 to TRBJ1-1; D not certain. CDR1 is MNHGY, CDR2 SAAAGT, per germline. Trimming cost V 5 bases and J 0 bases, with 13 bases left between them. This CDR3 is 15 amino acids long. The CDR3 region has the DNA TGTGCCAGCAGTGCCTCCGGGCCTGTGAACACTGAAGCTTTCTTT. Its translation: CASSASGPVNTEAFF.

The genes are TRBV7-6 and TRBJ2-2; D not resolved. There are 16 residues in the CDR3. CDR1 is SGHVS and CDR2 is FNYEAQ in the germline V gene. Trimming cost V 5 bases and J 0 bases, with 13 bases left between them. The CDR3 protein is CASSQVDLSNTGELFF. The CDR3 bases are TGTGCCAGCAGCCAAGTAGACCTCTCGAACACCGGGGAGCTGTTTTTT.

This sequence joins TRBV10-3 and TRBJ2-3, with TRBD2 matching 8 bases. Germline trimming cut 2 bases from V and 6 bases from J; bases unmatched to any gene: 4. CDR3 length equals 14 residues. CDR1 ENHRY and CDR2 SYGVKD come from the germline V gene. The CDR3 spells CAISERGGRDTQYF. The CDR3 nucleotides read TGTGCCATCAGTGAGCGGGGGGGCCGGGATACGCAGTATTTT.

Notes on this clone: Relative to the germline gene, one junction end is altered; a read error may explain this. The gene calls are TRBV6-8 and TRBJ2-7, with 10 bases lining up with TRBD2. This CDR3 spans 15 amino acids. CDR1 and CDR2 (germline): MNHGY, SAAAGT. The CDR3 here is CASSYAASGGPNLDF. The CDR3 nucleotides are TGTGCCAGCAGTTACGCAGCTAGCGGGGGTCCCAATCTGGACTTC.

The chain is built from TRBV18 and TRBJ1-1, with a tentative D call TRBD1 (5 bases). This CDR3 has 17 residues. Germline lookup yields CDR1 KGHSH and CDR2 LQKENI. V lost 4 bases, J lost 4 bases, and 22 bases lay in between. The CDR3 DNA reads as TGTGCCAGCTCACGTACTCAGGGTTCCGCGGGAGGCACTGAAGCTTTCTTT. Translated, it gives CASSRTQGSAGGTEAFF.

This clone is hyperexpanded. The genes are TRBV11-3 and TRBJ1-4, with D tentatively TRBD1 (6 bases). Germline CDR1 SGHNT, CDR2 YENEEA. The CDR3 has 14 residues. Trimming took off 1 base at V and 8 bases at J, with 11 bases between the two ends. Here the CDR3 DNA reads TGTGCCAGCAGCTTAGGTGGAGGGGGGGAAAAACTGTTTTTT. Protein: CASSLGGGGEKLFF. Looking up the rest from reference TRBV11-3 and TRBJ1-4 gives the full variable domain: EAGVVQSPRYKIIEKKQPVAFWCNPISGHNTLYWYLQNLGQGPELLIRYENEEAVDDSQLPKDRFSAERLKGVDSTLKIQPAELGDSAVYLCASSLGGGGEKLFFGSGTQLSVL.

This chain uses TRBV6-7 with TRBJ2-2; D tentatively fits TRBD1 or TRBD2 (5 bases each). TRBV6-7 is annotated as an ORF whose role is uncertain. The CDR3 has 16 amino acids. Trimming removed 8 bases at V and 2 bases at J, with 18 bases between. For the CDR3, the DNA is TGTGCCAGCTCTGCTATCCGTGGGGACAACACCGGGGAGCTGTTTTTT. This encodes CASSAIRGDNTGELFF.